Given below is one T cell receptor (beta chain) in context. No antigen is known for it. The sample comes from a study of OX40 agonist ivuxolimab in advanced cancers. Across the whole study: Anti-PD-1, anti-PD-L1 or anti-CTLA-4 therapy given earlier was allowed, and approximately 40% had some. Whole-study results and caveats: CD8+ T cells (on average) carried more expanded clones than CD4+ T cells. At 0.1 to 3.0 mg/kg, clonal expansion of CD4+ and CD8+ blood T cells had occurred by week 6.

Trimming took 3 bases from V and 4 from J, leaving 12 bases between them. The CDR3 has 15 amino acids. Germline CDR1 SGHVS, CDR2 FNYEAQ. Here immunoSEQ multiplex PCR was the method, and the copy in TCRdb shows in-frame clones only, minus some. The sample has approximately 82,000 clones; over 85% are singletons. The source is an adult with an advanced solid tumor such as melanoma, head and neck, liver or kidney cancer. This material consisted of CD4+ or CD8+ T cells sorted from blood, taken in a trial of the OX40 agonist ivuxolimab. The genes are TRBV7-6 and TRBJ2-2, with D hard to call. CDR3 region: CASSFLVGATGELFF. The CDR3 DNA follows: TGTGCCAGCAGCTTCCTAGTAGGAGCCACCGGGGAGCTGTTTTTT.